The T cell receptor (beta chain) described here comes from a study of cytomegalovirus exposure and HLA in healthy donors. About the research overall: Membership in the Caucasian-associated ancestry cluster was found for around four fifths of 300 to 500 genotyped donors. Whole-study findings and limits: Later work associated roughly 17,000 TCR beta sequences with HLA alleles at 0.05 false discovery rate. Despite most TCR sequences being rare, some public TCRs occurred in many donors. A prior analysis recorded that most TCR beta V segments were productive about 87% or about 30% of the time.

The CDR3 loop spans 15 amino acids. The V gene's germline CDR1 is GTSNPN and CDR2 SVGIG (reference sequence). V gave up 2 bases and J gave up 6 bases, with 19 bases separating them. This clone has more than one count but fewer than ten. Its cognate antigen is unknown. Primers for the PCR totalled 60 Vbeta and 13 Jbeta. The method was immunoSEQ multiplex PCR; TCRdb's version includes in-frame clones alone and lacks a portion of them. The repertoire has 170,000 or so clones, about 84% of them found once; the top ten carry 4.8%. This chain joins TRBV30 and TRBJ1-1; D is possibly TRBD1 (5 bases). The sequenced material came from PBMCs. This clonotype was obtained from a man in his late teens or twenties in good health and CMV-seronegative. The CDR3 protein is CAWSIRTGVRSEAFF. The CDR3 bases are TGTGCCTGGAGTATCCGGACGGGGGTGCGGTCTGAAGCTTTCTTT.